This TCR beta chain is drawn from a study of cytomegalovirus exposure and HLA in healthy donors. CDR1 and CDR2 from the germline V gene are GTSNPN and SVGIG (reference sequence). V lost 2 bases and J lost 5; bases outside the gene matches: 12. This CDR3 region has 16 residues. This clone has a handful of counts. Its antigen is not known. Study-wide results and limits: Association with HLA alleles at 0.05 false discovery rate was found for 16,951 TCR beta sequences in a later analysis.

Amplification used 60 Vbeta primers and 13 Jbeta primers. Profiling relied on immunoSEQ multiplex PCR, and the TCRdb table lists in-frame clones only, not all of them. The table has around 140,000 clones, roughly 80% seen once; the top ten hold under 3%. The sequencing sample was made of PBMCs. V usage is TRBV30 and J usage is TRBJ2-5; TRBD1 matches at 9 bases. The sequence came from a woman in her 30s in good health and CMV-seronegative. CDR3 region: CAWSYPLTGGAETQYF. In DNA form, the CDR3 reads TGTGCCTGGAGTTACCCCCTAACAGGGGGCGCGGAGACCCAGTACTTC.